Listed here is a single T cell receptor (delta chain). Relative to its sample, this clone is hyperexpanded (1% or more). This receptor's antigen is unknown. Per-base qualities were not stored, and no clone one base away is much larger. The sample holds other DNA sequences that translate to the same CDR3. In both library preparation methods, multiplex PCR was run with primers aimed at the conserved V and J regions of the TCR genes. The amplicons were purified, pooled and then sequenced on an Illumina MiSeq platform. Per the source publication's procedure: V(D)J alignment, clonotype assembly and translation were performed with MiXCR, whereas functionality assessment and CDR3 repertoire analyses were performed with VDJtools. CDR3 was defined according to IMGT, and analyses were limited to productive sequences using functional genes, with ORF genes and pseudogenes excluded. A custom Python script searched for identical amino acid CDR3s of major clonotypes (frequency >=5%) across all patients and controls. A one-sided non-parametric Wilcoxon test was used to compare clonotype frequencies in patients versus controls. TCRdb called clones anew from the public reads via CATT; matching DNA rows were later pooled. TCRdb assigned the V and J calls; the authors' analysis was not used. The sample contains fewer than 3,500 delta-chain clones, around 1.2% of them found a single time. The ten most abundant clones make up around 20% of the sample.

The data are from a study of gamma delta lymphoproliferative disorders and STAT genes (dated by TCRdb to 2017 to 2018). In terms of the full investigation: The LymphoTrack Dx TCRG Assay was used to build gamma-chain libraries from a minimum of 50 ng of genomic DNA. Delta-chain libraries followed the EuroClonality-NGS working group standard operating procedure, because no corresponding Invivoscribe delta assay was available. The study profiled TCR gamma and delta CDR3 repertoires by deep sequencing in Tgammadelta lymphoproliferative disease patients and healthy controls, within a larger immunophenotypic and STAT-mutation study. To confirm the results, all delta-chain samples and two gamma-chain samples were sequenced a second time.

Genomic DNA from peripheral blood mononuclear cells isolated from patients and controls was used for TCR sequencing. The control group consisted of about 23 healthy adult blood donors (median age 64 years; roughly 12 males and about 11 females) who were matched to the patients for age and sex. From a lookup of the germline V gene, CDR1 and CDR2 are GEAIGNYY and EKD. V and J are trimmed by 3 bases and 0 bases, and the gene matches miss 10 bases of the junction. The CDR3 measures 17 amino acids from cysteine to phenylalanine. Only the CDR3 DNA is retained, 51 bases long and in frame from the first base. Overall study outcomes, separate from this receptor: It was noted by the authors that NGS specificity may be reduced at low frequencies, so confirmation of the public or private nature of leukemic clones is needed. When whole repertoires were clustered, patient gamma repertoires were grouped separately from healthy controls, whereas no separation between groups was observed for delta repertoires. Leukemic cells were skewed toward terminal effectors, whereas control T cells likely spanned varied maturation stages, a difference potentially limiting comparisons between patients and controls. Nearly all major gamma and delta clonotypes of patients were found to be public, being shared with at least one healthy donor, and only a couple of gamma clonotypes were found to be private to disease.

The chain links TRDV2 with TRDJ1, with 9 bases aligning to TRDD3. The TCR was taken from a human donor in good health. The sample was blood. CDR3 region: CACDALSTGGHTDKLIF. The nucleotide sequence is TGTGCCTGTGACGCCCTTAGTACTGGGGGACACACCGATAAACTCATCTTT.